A single sample gave rise to the 15 T cell receptor beta chains below, sequenced in a study of beta chain features in type 1 diabetes. Study outcomes and limitations: Patients with Type 1 diabetes showed moderately but significantly shorter TCRB CDR3s in all four CD4+ subsets.

No cognate antigen is known for these TCRs. Reverse transcription of all isolated RNA meant that expressed TCRB transcripts were sequenced. Libraries were prepared by immunoSEQ multiplex PCR; TCRdb keeps only in-frame clonotypes and omits some of them. This table has under 300,000 clones, over 11% appearing once. The sequenced sample consisted of naive CD4+ T cells from blood. The receptor set was obtained from a man younger than 45 with type 1 diabetes.

The genes are TRBV18 and TRBJ2-2, with TRBD1 matching 7 bases. Germline V gives CDR1 KGHSH, CDR2 LQKENI. This CDR3 has 16 residues. V trimming: 5 bases; J trimming: 4 bases; junction bases outside the gene matches: 10. The CDR3, as DNA: TGTGCCAGCTCAGGCAACAGGGGCGCTGCCACCGGGGAGCTGTTTTTT. This gives the protein CASSGNRGAATGELFF.

The chain employs TRBV7-9 and TRBJ1-1; the match to TRBD1 covers 8 bases. Per the germline V gene, CDR1 is SEHNR and CDR2 is FQNEAQ (reference sequence). V dropped 5 bases and J dropped 4; count of bases not matched to a gene: 6. The CDR3 is 14 residues long. The CDR3 loop is CASSPRQGSTEAFF. In DNA, the CDR3 is TGTGCCAGCAGCCCTAGACAGGGGAGCACTGAAGCTTTCTTT.

This clone has only a few counts. This chain connects TRBV30 to TRBJ2-6; D not certain. V was cut by 5 bases and J by 1 base, with 6 bases left in between. Germline CDR1 GTSNPN, CDR2 SVGIG (reference sequence). The CDR3 consists of 13 residues. The CDR3 spells CAWLLSGANVLTF. DNA of the CDR3: TGTGCCTGGCTACTTTCTGGGGCCAACGTCCTGACTTTC.

This clone was observed a handful of times. CDR3 in amino acids: CASSLSRDTQYF. CDR3 DNA: TGTGCCAGCAGCTTGAGTCGGGATACGCAGTATTTT. The V and J genes are TRBV9 and TRBJ2-3; D not resolved. The V gene lost 4 bases and the J gene lost 6 bases, with 9 bases spanning the gap. CDR1 and CDR2 (germline): SGDLS, YYNGEE. The CDR3 sequence is 12 residues long.

Only a few counts were recorded for this clone. This chain joins TRBV27 and TRBJ2-3, with 7 bases fitting TRBD2. Germline V gene lookup returns CDR1 MNHEY and CDR2 SMNVEV (reference sequence). Trimming took 5 bases from V and 8 from J; bases not matched to a gene: 25. The CDR3 is 19 residues long. The DNA for the CDR3 is TGTGCCAGCAGTCCAGTGTCCCCGGGGGGAGCGTTCCGGGGAGGTACGCAGTATTTT. It codes for CASSPVSPGGAFRGGTQYF.

There are a few counts of this clone. The rearrangement uses TRBV2 and TRBJ1-4; the D is unclear. V was shortened by 3 bases and J by 5 bases, with 13 bases between the two germline ends. CDR1 and CDR2 from the germline V gene are SNHLY and FYNNEI. The CDR3 is made up of 15 amino acids. CDR3 DNA: TGTGCCAGCAGTGATGGAGGGCTGGGGAATGAAAAACTGTTTTTT. It codes for CASSDGGLGNEKLFF.

J is TRBJ1-4 and V is TRBV4-1; possibly TRBD1 for D (5 bases). Germline CDR1 reads MGHRA; CDR2 reads YSYEKL. This CDR3 region has 16 residues. The V and J ends lost 1 base and 8 bases respectively, with 17 bases between them. The CDR3 nucleotides read TGCGCCAGCAGCCAAGTATGGACATGGGGAGGGGAAAAACTGTTTTTT. Residues: CASSQVWTWGGEKLFF.

This clone has just a few counts. V and J are TRBV7-2 and TRBJ1-1; D gene ambiguous. Germline lookup yields CDR1 SGHTA and CDR2 FQGNSA. The CDR3 consists of 13 residues. The germline V and J ends were trimmed by 1 base and 8 bases, with 11 bases remaining between them. CDR3 sequence reads: CASSLGSLIEAFF. The DNA of the CDR3 is TGTGCCAGCAGCTTAGGGAGCCTGATAGAAGCTTTCTTT.

Only a few counts were recorded for this clone. V gene TRBV7-6 combines with J gene TRBJ1-1, with a tentative D call TRBD1 (5 bases). CDR3 length: 15 residues. V was clipped by 5 bases and J by 5 bases, with 18 bases between them. Germline V gene data show CDR1 as SGHVS and CDR2 as FNYEAQ. The CDR3 coding sequence is TGTGCCAGCAGCCCTTCAAGGTGGGGGGAGACTGAAGCTTTCTTT. Amino acid sequence: CASSPSRWGETEAFF.

The V call is TRBV30, the J call TRBJ2-1; 9 bases map to TRBD2. J was trimmed by 4 bases and V by 3 bases; bases with no gene match: 13. The CDR3 is 17 residues long. Germline V CDR1 and CDR2: GTSNPN, SVGIG (reference sequence). The CDR3 coding sequence is TGTGCCTGGAGGGGGAATAGCGGGAGTTTGGGATACAATGAGCAGTTCTTC. Translating gives CAWRGNSGSLGYNEQFF.

This clone came up a few times. The gene calls are TRBV4-1 and TRBJ2-1; no reliable D call. Germline CDR1 reads MGHRA; CDR2 reads YSYEKL. V gave up 1 base and J gave up 9 bases, with 10 bases separating them. CDR3 size: 13 residues. The CDR3 DNA follows: TGCGCCAGCAGCCAAGCCCCTTCGGGTGAGCAGTTCTTC. It codes for CASSQAPSGEQFF.

The V and J genes are TRBV29-1 and TRBJ2-5; 8 bases agree with TRBD1. V gave up 7 bases and J gave up 5 bases; unmatched junction bases: 15. This CDR3 comprises 15 residues. Per the germline V gene, CDR1 is SQVTM and CDR2 is ANQGSEA. This chain's CDR3 is CSASPYRGIGETQYF. The CDR3 region has the DNA TGCAGCGCCAGCCCCTACAGGGGGATAGGGGAGACCCAGTACTTC.

This clone turned up a few times. This chain uses TRBV5-1 with TRBJ2-5; possible D gene TRBD2, 5 bases. V was trimmed by 4 bases and J by 2 bases, leaving 12 bases between them. This CDR3 contains 14 residues. Germline V gene data show CDR1 as SGHRS and CDR2 as YFSETQ. DNA for the CDR3: TGCGCCAGCAGCCCAGTTGGAGGTCAAGAGACCCAGTACTTC. It codes for CASSPVGGQETQYF.

On this clone itself: Distinct nucleotide sequences in the sample also encode this CDR3. V gene TRBV12-5 combines with J gene TRBJ2-5, with 13 nucleotides matching TRBD2. Unmatched junction bases numbered 0, after V lost 1 base and J lost 1 base. CDR1 and CDR2 from the germline V gene are LGHNT and FRNRAP. This CDR3 has 16 residues. The CDR3 DNA is TGTGCTAGTGGTTTGGGACTAGCGGGGGGCCAAGAGACCCAGTACTTC. Protein sequence: CASGLGLAGGQETQYF.

This clone was counted between two and nine times. This chain links TRBV28 with TRBJ2-7; TRBD2 matches 9 bases. This CDR3 region has 15 residues. V dropped 9 bases and J dropped 7; count of bases not matched to a gene: 16. In germline, CDR1 is MDHEN, CDR2 SYDVKM. The DNA for the CDR3 is TGTGCCAGTCAGACGGGGCTAGCGGGAAGGGTTGAGCAGTACTTC. Amino acids: CASQTGLAGRVEQYF.